This record covers a single TCR beta chain. Possible read error: a much larger clone is one base away. V was pared by 7 bases and J by 3 bases, with 9 bases of the junction left unmatched. The germline gives CDR1 LGHNA, CDR2 YNFKEQ. The length of the CDR3 is 15 residues. This specimen comes from a study of prognosis after radiotherapy for stage I lung cancer. The overall study: While about 14 patients showed no significant progression after radiotherapy, a few developed distant metastases at a median of roughly 7 months.

The study amplified the TCR beta CDR3 region from genomic DNA. This amplification was carried out by two rounds of multiplex PCR. Every TRBV and TRBJ gene had its own specific primer in first-round PCR. TCRdb used MiXCR to reprocess the multiplex PCR reads, holding one entry per CDR3 protein. The table includes fewer than 25,000 distinct CDR3 sequences, around 34% detected once. This sequence joins TRBV4-2 and TRBJ1-5; 7 bases agree with TRBD1. The specimen was PBMCs, collected before or after stereotactic body radiation therapy (not recorded which). The origin of this receptor is a donor aged 50 or older with non-small cell lung cancer. In nucleotides, the CDR3 is TGTGCCAGCACCATCCCGGGACAGACCAATCAGCCCCAGCATTTT. Translated: CASTIPGQTNQPQHF.